This T cell receptor beta chain stems from a study of T-cell memory formation after mild COVID-19. Per the germline V gene, CDR1 is SGHRS and CDR2 is YFSETQ. CDR3 length: 13 amino acids. TCRdb reanalysed the 5' RACE reads using MiXCR and keeps one entry per CDR3 protein. The sample lists over 350,000 distinct CDR3 sequences; 20% to 30% were seen once. This clonotype has more than one count but fewer than ten. A read error may account for a junction end that differs from germline. This receptor was identified in an adult woman who had mild COVID-19 (a few samples of this study predate the infection). Cell type and time point are not known. This chain joins TRBV5-1 and TRBJ2-2; D is uncertain. Sequencing was performed on PBMCs or a T cell subset sorted from them (not recorded which). CDR3 nucleotide sequence: TGCGCCAGCAGCGGTCAGAACGCCGGGGAGCTGTTTTTT. Its protein is CASSGQNAGELFF.